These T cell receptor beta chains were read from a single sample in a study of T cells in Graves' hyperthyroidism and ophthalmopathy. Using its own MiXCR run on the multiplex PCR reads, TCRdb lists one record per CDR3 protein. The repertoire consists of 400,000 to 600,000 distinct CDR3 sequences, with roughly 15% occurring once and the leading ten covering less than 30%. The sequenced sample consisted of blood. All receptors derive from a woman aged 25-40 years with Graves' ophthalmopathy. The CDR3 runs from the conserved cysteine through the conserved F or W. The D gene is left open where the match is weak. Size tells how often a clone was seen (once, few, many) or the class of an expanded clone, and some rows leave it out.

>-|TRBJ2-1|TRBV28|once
CASSLRVYEQFF
TGTGCCAGCAGCCTCAGGGTTTACGAGCAGTTCTTC
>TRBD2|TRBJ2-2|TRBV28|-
CASSFPTSGVNTGELFF
TGTGCCAGCAGTTTCCCCACTAGCGGGGTCAACACCGGGGAGCTGTTTTTT
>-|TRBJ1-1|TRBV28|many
CASSTEQGNTEAFF
TGTGCCAGCAGTACGGAACAGGGGAACACTGAAGCTTTCTTT
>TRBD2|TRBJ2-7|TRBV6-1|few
CASSSGRQGEQYF
TGTGCCAGCAGTAGCGGGAGGCAAGGCGAGCAGTACTTC
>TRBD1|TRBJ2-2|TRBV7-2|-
CASSQATGRVTGELFF
TGTGCCAGCAGTCAAGCGACAGGGAGAGTAACCGGGGAGCTGTTTTTT
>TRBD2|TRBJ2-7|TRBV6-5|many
CASSYSPGLAGDFDEQYF
TGTGCCAGCAGTTACTCTCCGGGACTAGCGGGAGACTTTGACGAGCAGTACTTC
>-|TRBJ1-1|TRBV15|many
CATSSGQPNTEAFF
TGTGCCACCAGCAGTGGACAGCCGAACACTGAAGCTTTCTTT
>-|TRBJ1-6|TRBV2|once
CARSEALYDEQYF
TGTGCCAGAAGTGAAGCGCTTTACGACGAGCAGTACTTT
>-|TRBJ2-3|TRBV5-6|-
CASSLESTTDTQYF
TGTGCCAGCAGCTTGGAATCCACAACAGATACGCAGTATTTT
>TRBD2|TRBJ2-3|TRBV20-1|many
CSARRPGLADTDTQYF
TGCAGTGCTAGAAGACCGGGACTAGCGGACACAGATACGCAGTATTTT
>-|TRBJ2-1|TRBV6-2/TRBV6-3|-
CASRVQASNEQFF
TGTGCCAGCAGGGTCCAGGCTAGCAATGAGCAGTTCTTC
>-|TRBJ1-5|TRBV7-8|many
CASSRTGAPASASQPQHF
TGTGCCAGCAGCCGGACCGGGGCCCCGGCTAGTGCCAGTCAGCCCCAGCATTTT
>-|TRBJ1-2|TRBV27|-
CASSLSGQFLDGYTF
TGTGCCAGCAGTTTATCAGGACAGTTTTTGGATGGCTACACCTTC
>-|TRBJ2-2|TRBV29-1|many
CSVEGRKNTGELFF
TGCAGCGTTGAGGGACGGAAGAACACCGGGGAGCTGTTTTTT
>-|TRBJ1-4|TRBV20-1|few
CSARRDFRTNEKLFF
TGCAGTGCTAGGAGAGATTTTCGAACTAATGAAAAACTGTTTTTT
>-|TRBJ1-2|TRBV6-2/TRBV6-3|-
CASSYLWNYGYTF
TGTGCCAGCAGTTACTTGTGGAACTATGGCTACACCTTC
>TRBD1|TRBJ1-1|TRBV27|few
CASSWTGGYTEAFF
TGTGCCAGCAGTTGGACAGGGGGATACACTGAAGCTTTCTTT
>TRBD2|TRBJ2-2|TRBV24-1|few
CATSDLRVTSGRRTGELFF
TGTGCCACCAGTGATTTGCGGGTGACTAGCGGGAGGCGGACCGGGGAGCTGTTTTTT
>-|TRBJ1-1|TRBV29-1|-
CSVEMGVRAFF
TGCAGCGTTGAAATGGGGGTGAGGGCTTTCTTT
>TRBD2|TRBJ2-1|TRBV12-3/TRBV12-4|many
CASSPIPGTSGRIWAYNEQFF
TGTGCCAGCAGTCCTATTCCCGGGACTAGCGGGAGAATTTGGGCCTACAATGAGCAGTTCTTC
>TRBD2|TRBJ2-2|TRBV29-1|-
CSVHLAGGAGELFF
TGCAGCGTTCATTTAGCGGGAGGGGCCGGGGAGCTGTTTTTT
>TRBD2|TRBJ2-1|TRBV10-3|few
CAISDSGRAANEQFF
TGTGCCATCAGTGATAGCGGGAGGGCAGCCAATGAGCAGTTCTTC